These 31 T cell receptor beta chains came from one sample sequenced in a study of blood T cell repertoires in COVID-19. TCRdb's copy holds only in-frame clones and misses some; the assay was immunoSEQ multiplex PCR. The data show 150,000 to 200,000 clones, roughly 81% seen once. Sequenced material: peripheral blood. These receptor sequences come from a woman older than 75 with COVID-19, enrolled during active disease.

Worth noting for this clone: A read error may produce the germline difference seen at one junction end. The rearrangement joins TRBV30 to TRBJ2-7; 9 positions match TRBD2. CDR1 is GTSNPN and CDR2 is SVGIG in the germline V gene (reference sequence). This CDR3 has 13 residues. The CDR3 sequence: CARSSGSPYEQYF. Here the CDR3 DNA reads TGTGCCCGGAGTAGCGGGAGCCCCTACGAGCAGTACTTC. The full variable domain, in which reference TRBV30 and TRBJ2-7 provide the parts outside the CDR3, is SQTIHQWPATLVQPVGSPLSLECTVEGTSNPNLYWYRQAAGRGLQLLFYSVGIGQISSEVPQNLSASRPQDRQFILSSKKLLLSDSGFYLCARSSGSPYEQYFGPGTRLTVT.

This chain connects TRBV6-1 to TRBJ1-2; D unclear. With 2 bases removed from V and 3 bases from J, the gap between germline ends came to 4 bases. The CDR3 contains 12 residues. Germline CDR1 MNHNS, CDR2 SASEGT. This CDR3 reads CASSESDYGYTF. The CDR3 coding sequence is TGTGCCAGCAGTGAATCGGACTATGGCTACACCTTC.

The V call is TRBV28, the J call TRBJ2-5; 11 bases match TRBD2. Germline assignment: CDR1 MDHEN and CDR2 SYDVKM. Losses at the gene ends were 3 bases for V and 2 bases for J; bases not matched to a gene: 8. The length of the CDR3 is 17 residues. CDR3 loop: CASSFGRLAGSQETQYF. CDR3 in DNA: TGTGCCAGCAGTTTCGGACGACTAGCGGGATCACAAGAGACCCAGTACTTC. Looking up the rest from reference TRBV28 and TRBJ2-5 gives the full variable domain: DVKVTQSSRYLVKRTGEKVFLECVQDMDHENMFWYRQDPGLGLRLIYFSYDVKMKEKGDIPEGYSVSREKKERFSLILESASTNQTSMYLCASSFGRLAGSQETQYFGPGTRLLVL.

The genes are TRBV4-2 and TRBJ1-6; D not certain. Germline V gene sequence: CDR1 LGHNA, CDR2 YNFKEQ. V lost 0 bases, J lost 9 bases, and 15 bases lay in between. The CDR3 consists of 16 residues. Here the CDR3 DNA reads TGTGCCAGCAGCCAAGATCTTGCTAGGTCGATTTCACCCCTCCACTTT. This sequence encodes CASSQDLARSISPLHF.

The gene calls are TRBV28 and TRBJ1-4; 7 nucleotides align to TRBD1. Trimming removed 1 base from V and 6 bases from J; junction bases left unmatched: 5. The CDR3 spans 15 residues. CDR1 is MDHEN and CDR2 is SYDVKM in the germline V gene. CDR3 sequence (DNA): TGTGCCAGCAGTTTATCGAGGGGGCGATATGAAAAACTGTTTTTT. It is translated as CASSLSRGRYEKLFF.

This clone has more than one count but fewer than ten. The V and J genes are TRBV5-4 and TRBJ1-5, with D uncertain. V was pared by 1 base and J by 0 bases, with 8 bases between. The CDR3 totals 15 residues. CDR1 is SGHNT and CDR2 is YYREEE in the germline V gene (reference sequence). For the CDR3, the DNA is TGTGCCAGCAGCTTGTATCGTTATAGCAATCAGCCCCAGCATTTT. Translation gives CASSLYRYSNQPQHF.

Of note for this clone: Other DNA sequences in this specimen translate into the identical CDR3. The chain links TRBV12-3 or TRBV12-4 to TRBJ1-3; D uncertain. The CDR3 extends over 13 amino acids. The ends were cut back, 3 bases at V and 4 bases at J, with 7 bases in the middle. The CDR3 is CASSFRGGNTIYF. CDR3 coding DNA: TGTGCCAGCAGTTTTAGAGGGGGAAACACCATATATTTT.

V gene TRBV6-6 combines with J gene TRBJ2-7, with 11 bases that match TRBD1. This CDR3 comprises 16 residues. The germline V gene has CDR1 MNHNY and CDR2 SVGAGI (reference sequence). Losses at the gene ends were 6 bases for V and 3 bases for J; bases not matched to a gene: 10. CDR3 protein: CASSNGGDRGNYEQYF. DNA for the CDR3: TGTGCCAGCAGCAACGGCGGGGACAGGGGGAACTACGAGCAGTACTTC.

The chain is built from TRBV4-2 and TRBJ2-7, with TRBD1 matching over 10 bases. The trim removed 2 bases at V and 1 base at J, leaving 11 bases unmatched. Germline V lookup: CDR1 LGHNA, CDR2 YNFKEQ. The CDR3 extends over 18 amino acids. Here the CDR3 reads CASSQYLADRGRSYEQYF. In DNA, the CDR3 is TGTGCCAGCAGCCAATATCTAGCGGACAGGGGGAGATCCTACGAGCAGTACTTC.

This chain uses TRBV28 with TRBJ2-4, with TRBD2 identical over 8 bases. Germline trimming cut 6 bases from V and 7 bases from J; bases unmatched to any gene: 11. Germline V gives CDR1 MDHEN, CDR2 SYDVKM. The CDR3 consists of 15 residues. Here the CDR3 reads CASRPGGPVRNIQYF. In DNA form, the CDR3 reads TGTGCCAGCAGACCGGGAGGGCCCGTAAGGAACATTCAGTACTTC.

This chain connects TRBV30 to TRBJ2-7; D remains ambiguous. The CDR3 length is 14 residues. Deletions cut 0 bases from V and 0 bases from J, with 9 bases between. CDR1 and CDR2 (germline): GTSNPN, SVGIG (reference sequence). The CDR3 DNA sequence: TGTGCCTGGAGTGTAGATAACATCTCCTACGAGCAGTACTTC. It encodes CAWSVDNISYEQYF.

The rearrangement joins TRBV27 to TRBJ2-7; the D gene is possibly TRBD1 (5 bases). The CDR3 spans 16 residues. Germline-derived CDR1 and CDR2 are MNHEY and SMNVEV (reference sequence). The V end was cut by 6 bases, the J end by 2 bases, with 20 bases between. CDR3 DNA: TGTGCCAGCAGCATGCTGGAGAAGGACAAAACCTACGAGCAGTACTTC. Translated, it gives CASSMLEKDKTYEQYF.

This rearrangement joins TRBV20-1 to TRBJ1-1, with a weak D call TRBD1 (6 bases). Per the germline V gene, CDR1 is DFQATT and CDR2 is SNEGSKA (reference sequence). V dropped 3 bases and J dropped 1 base, with 15 bases sitting between them. CDR3 length: 15 amino acids. The CDR3 sequence: CSASRFGTPNTEAFF. CDR3 nucleotides: TGCAGTGCTAGTCGATTCGGGACACCGAACACTGAAGCTTTCTTT.

The V gene is TRBV7-2, the J gene TRBJ1-4, with D uncertain. There are 13 residues in the CDR3. Trimming took off 1 base at V and 4 bases at J, with 4 bases between the two ends. Per germline, CDR1 SGHTA and CDR2 FQGNSA. CDR3 DNA sequence: TGTGCCAGCAGCTTAGAGCTTAATGAAAAACTGTTTTTT. As protein: CASSLELNEKLFF.

The chain has TRBV2 and TRBJ1-1; D possibly corresponds to TRBD1 (6 bases). From germline, CDR1 is SNHLY and CDR2 FYNNEI. Deletions cut 6 bases from V and 1 base from J, with 15 bases between. This CDR3 contains 15 residues. CDR3: CASSGRARGNTEAFF. Here the CDR3 DNA reads TGTGCCAGCAGCGGGAGGGCCAGGGGGAACACTGAAGCTTTCTTT.

Concerning this clone: The same CDR3 can be traced to other DNA sequences in this sample. The J gene is TRBJ1-2, the V gene TRBV9; D not resolved. Germline lookup yields CDR1 SGDLS and CDR2 YYNGEE. Deletions cut 0 bases from V and 4 bases from J, with 7 bases between. This CDR3 comprises 13 residues. The CDR3 here is CASSVVGGYGYTF. The CDR3 DNA sequence: TGTGCCAGCAGCGTAGTAGGAGGCTATGGCTACACCTTC.

This CDR3 is CASSARDGVGNTIYF. The DNA for the CDR3 is TGTGCCAGCAGTGCGCGAGACGGGGTTGGAAACACCATATATTTT. The chain uses TRBV2 and TRBJ1-3; no clear D gene. Per germline, CDR1 SNHLY and CDR2 FYNNEI. The CDR3 covers 15 residues. Trimming removed 4 bases at V and 3 bases at J, with 13 bases between.

Only one count was recorded for this clone. The chain uses TRBV19 and TRBJ1-6; 9 bases agree with TRBD1. Germline CDR1 reads LNHDA; CDR2 reads SQIVND (reference sequence). The trim removed 5 bases at V and 6 bases at J, leaving 2 bases unmatched. The CDR3 spans 14 residues. The CDR3 nucleotides read TGTGCCAGTAGTCCACAGGGGGCTAATTCACCCCTCCACTTT. Protein product: CASSPQGANSPLHF. Complete variable domain (other parts from reference TRBV19 and TRBJ1-6): DGGITQSPKYLFRKEGQNVTLSCEQNLNHDAMYWYRQDPGQGLRLIYYSQIVNDFQKGDIAEGYSVSREKKESFPLTVTSAQKNPTAFYLCASSPQGANSPLHFGNGTRLTVT.

CDR3 protein: CASSPSGDQAFF. In DNA form, the CDR3 reads TGTGCCAGCTCACCAAGCGGGGATCAAGCTTTCTTT. The chain combines TRBV18 with TRBJ1-1; D not certain. The germline V and J ends were trimmed by 2 bases and 9 bases, with 10 bases remaining between them. Germline assignment: CDR1 KGHSH and CDR2 LQKENI. There are 12 residues in the CDR3.

The V and J genes are TRBV7-2 and TRBJ1-1; D is ambiguous. Germline V lookup: CDR1 SGHTA, CDR2 FQGNSA. This CDR3 comprises 15 residues. V lost 5 bases and J lost 1, with 14 bases in between. The CDR3 nucleotides are TGTGCCAGCAGCGTAGGCCGACGGAGGAACACTGAAGCTTTCTTT. This gives the protein CASSVGRRRNTEAFF.

The genes are TRBV28 and TRBJ2-7, with TRBD1 as a possible D gene (6 bases). V lost 8 bases and J lost 1, with 24 bases in between. This CDR3 region has 17 residues. Germline assignment: CDR1 MDHEN and CDR2 SYDVKM. The CDR3 loop reads CASCQGRYSIKSYEQYF. The DNA for the CDR3 is TGTGCCAGCTGCCAGGGGCGTTACAGCATCAAGTCCTACGAGCAGTACTTC.

The chain has TRBV29-1 and TRBJ2-7, with 16 bases lining up with TRBD2. CDR1 is SQVTM, CDR2 ANQGSEA, per germline. Trimming cost V 7 bases and J 7 bases; bases outside gene matches: 10. CDR3 length equals 15 residues. The CDR3 DNA follows: TGCAGCGGGACTGAGGGGACTAGCGGGAGGGGGGAGCAGTACTTC. This translates into CSGTEGTSGRGEQYF.

V gene TRBV7-2 combines with J gene TRBJ1-2, with 8 bases lining up with TRBD1. Germline V gene data show CDR1 as SGHTA and CDR2 as FQGNSA. V was clipped by 11 bases and J by 8 bases; unmatched bases: 10. The CDR3 sequence is 12 residues long. CDR3 DNA sequence: TGTGCCCTAAGTAACAGGGGGGTCGGCTACACCTTC. Translation: CALSNRGVGYTF.

J is TRBJ2-7 and V is TRBV5-1, with D unresolved. V lost 1 base and J 0 bases, leaving 8 bases between the germline ends. Germline loops: CDR1 SGHRS, CDR2 YFSETQ. This CDR3 spans 14 amino acids. CDR3 in amino acids: CASSLSPSSYEQYF. The CDR3 DNA is TGCGCCAGCAGCTTGAGCCCGAGCTCCTACGAGCAGTACTTC.

The rearrangement uses TRBV20-1 and TRBJ1-1; tentatively, D is TRBD1 (5 bases). CDR3 length equals 13 residues. Germline V gives CDR1 DFQATT, CDR2 SNEGSKA (reference sequence). Trimming removed 3 bases at V and 2 bases at J, with 10 bases between. The CDR3 here is CSASPRANTEAFF. The CDR3 nucleotides are TGCAGTGCTAGTCCCAGGGCCAACACTGAAGCTTTCTTT.

V and J are TRBV7-2 and TRBJ2-7; D unresolved. CDR3 length: 12 residues. Trimming took 7 bases from V and 6 from J, leaving 13 bases between them. Germline CDR1 is SGHTA and CDR2 is FQGNSA. CDR3 nucleotides: TGTGCCAGCAAAGGCCTCACGGGCGAGCAGTACTTC. Residues: CASKGLTGEQYF.

The chain carries TRBV3-1 (or the pseudogene TRBV3-2) and TRBJ2-3; 9 bases map to TRBD2. This CDR3 is 16 amino acids long. After removal of 5 bases from V and 1 base from J, the junction contained 7 bases not matched to a gene. The germline V gene has CDR1 LGHDT and CDR2 YNNKEL (reference sequence). DNA of the CDR3: TGTGCCAGCAGCTTCTTAAGGACTAGCGGCACAGATACGCAGTATTTT. Protein: CASSFLRTSGTDTQYF.

The J gene is TRBJ2-7, the V gene TRBV2; 7 bases line up with TRBD1. With V trimmed by 5 bases and J by 3 bases, 4 bases remained unmatched. The length of the CDR3 is 13 residues. Germline lookup yields CDR1 SNHLY and CDR2 FYNNEI. Here the CDR3 reads CASSPTGVYEQYF. CDR3 bases: TGTGCCAGCAGTCCTACAGGGGTCTACGAGCAGTACTTC.

In nucleotides, the CDR3 is TGCAGTGCTAGTTTACGACAGGGTTCTGAAAAACTGTTTTTT. Translation gives CSASLRQGSEKLFF. The chain carries TRBV20-1 and TRBJ1-4, with 7 bases that match TRBD1. The germline CDR1 and CDR2 sequences are DFQATT and SNEGSKA (reference sequence). V was pared by 3 bases and J by 7 bases, with 8 bases of the junction left unmatched. The CDR3 runs to 14 residues.

The chain's CDR3 is CASSFAGNTEAFF. In nucleotides, the CDR3 is TGTGCCAGCAGTTTCGCGGGGAACACTGAAGCTTTCTTT. The gene calls are TRBV27 and TRBJ1-1, with D unresolved. The CDR3 is made up of 13 amino acids. Trimming cost V 3 bases and J 1 base, with 6 bases left between them. Per germline, CDR1 MNHEY and CDR2 SMNVEV (reference sequence).

The chain links TRBV10-2 to TRBJ2-7; 8 bases align to TRBD1. Trimming removed 8 bases from V and 4 bases from J; junction bases left unmatched: 10. This CDR3 comprises 14 residues. Looked up from germline, CDR1 is WSHSY and CDR2 is SAAADI. The CDR3 loop is CASARQGTGYEQYF. CDR3 sequence (DNA): TGCGCCAGCGCGAGACAGGGGACTGGGTACGAGCAGTACTTC.